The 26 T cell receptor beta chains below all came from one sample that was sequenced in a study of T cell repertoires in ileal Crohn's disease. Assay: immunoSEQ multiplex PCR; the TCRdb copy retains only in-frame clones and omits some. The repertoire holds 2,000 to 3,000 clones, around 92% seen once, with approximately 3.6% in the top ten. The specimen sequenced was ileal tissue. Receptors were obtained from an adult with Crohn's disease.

As DNA, the CDR3 is TGTGCGAGCCTTATGTCGGGGGTCACCGGGGAGCTGTTTTTT. This gives the protein CASLMSGVTGELFF. This chain joins TRBV19 and TRBJ2-2, with D possibly matching TRBD2 (6 bases). This CDR3 contains 14 residues. The germline V gene has CDR1 LNHDA and CDR2 SQIVND (reference sequence).

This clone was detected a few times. CDR3 sequence reads: CASSQELNDQPQHF. CDR3 coding DNA: TGCGCCAGCAGCCAAGAACTGAACGATCAGCCCCAGCATTTT. The chain couples TRBV4-1 to TRBJ1-5, with D hard to call. This CDR3 has 14 amino acids. The ends were cut back, 0 bases at V and 5 bases at J, with 8 bases in the middle. Germline V gene data show CDR1 as MGHRA and CDR2 as YSYEKL.

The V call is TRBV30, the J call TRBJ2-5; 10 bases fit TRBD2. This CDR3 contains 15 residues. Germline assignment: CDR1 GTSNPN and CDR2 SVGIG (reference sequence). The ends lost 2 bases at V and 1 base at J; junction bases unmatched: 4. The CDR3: CAWSLPSGGQETQYF. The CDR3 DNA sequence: TGTGCCTGGAGTCTTCCTAGCGGGGGCCAAGAGACCCAGTACTTC. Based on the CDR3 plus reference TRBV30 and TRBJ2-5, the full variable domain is SQTIHQWPATLVQPVGSPLSLECTVEGTSNPNLYWYRQAAGRGLQLLFYSVGIGQISSEVPQNLSASRPQDRQFILSSKKLLLSDSGFYLCAWSLPSGGQETQYFGPGTRLLVL.

The CDR3 DNA is TGTGCCAGCGCAACCGCCACAGGGGGGGATACGCAGTATTTT. Protein: CASATATGGDTQYF. The chain employs TRBV19 and TRBJ2-3; 8 nucleotides agree with TRBD1. CDR3 length: 14 residues. Per the germline V gene, CDR1 is LNHDA and CDR2 is SQIVND (reference sequence). J lost 6 bases, V lost 9 bases, and 11 bases had no gene match.

CDR3 region: CASSPDRRTDTQYF. The CDR3 DNA sequence: TGTGCCAGTAGTCCGGACAGACGCACAGATACGCAGTATTTT. The genes are TRBV19 and TRBJ2-3; D is perhaps TRBD1 (6 bases). CDR3 length: 14 residues. From germline, CDR1 is LNHDA and CDR2 SQIVND (reference sequence). V lost 5 bases, J lost 1 base, and 10 bases lay in between.

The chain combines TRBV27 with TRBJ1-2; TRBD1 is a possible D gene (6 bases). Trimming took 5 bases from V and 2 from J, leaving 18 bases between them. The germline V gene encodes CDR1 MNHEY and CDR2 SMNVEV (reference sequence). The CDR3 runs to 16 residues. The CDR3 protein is CASSNTAFTGNYGYTF. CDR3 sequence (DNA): TGTGCCAGCAGTAATACCGCTTTTACAGGGAACTATGGCTACACCTTC.

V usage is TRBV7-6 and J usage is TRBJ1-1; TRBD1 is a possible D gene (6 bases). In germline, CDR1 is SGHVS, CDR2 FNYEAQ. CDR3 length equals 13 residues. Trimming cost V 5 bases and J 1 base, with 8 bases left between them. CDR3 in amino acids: CASSQGQNTEAFF. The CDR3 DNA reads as TGTGCCAGCAGCCAGGGACAGAACACTGAAGCTTTCTTT.

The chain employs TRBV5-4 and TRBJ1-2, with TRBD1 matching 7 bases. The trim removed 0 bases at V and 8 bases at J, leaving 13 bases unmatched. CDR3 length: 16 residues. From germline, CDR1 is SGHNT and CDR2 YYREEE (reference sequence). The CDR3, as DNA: TGTGCCAGCAGCTTGGATCACGGGACAGCCATCTACGGCTACACCTTC. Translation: CASSLDHGTAIYGYTF.

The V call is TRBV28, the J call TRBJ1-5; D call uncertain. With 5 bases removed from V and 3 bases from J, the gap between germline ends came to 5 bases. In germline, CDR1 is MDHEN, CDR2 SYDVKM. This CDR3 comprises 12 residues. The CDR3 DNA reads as TGTGCCAGCAGTCCCCACAATCAGCCCCAGCATTTT. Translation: CASSPHNQPQHF.

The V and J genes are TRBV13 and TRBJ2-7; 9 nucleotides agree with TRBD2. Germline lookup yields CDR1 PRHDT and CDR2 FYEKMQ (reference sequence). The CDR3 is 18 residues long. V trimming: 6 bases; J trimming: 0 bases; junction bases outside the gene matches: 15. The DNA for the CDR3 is TGTGCCAGCAGATCGAGCCTAGCGGGGATAATCAGCTCCTACGAGCAGTACTTC. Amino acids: CASRSSLAGIISSYEQYF.

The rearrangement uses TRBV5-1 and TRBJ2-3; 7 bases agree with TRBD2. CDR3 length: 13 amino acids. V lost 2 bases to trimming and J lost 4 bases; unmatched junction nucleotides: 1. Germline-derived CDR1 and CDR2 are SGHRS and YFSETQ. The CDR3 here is CASSFGGADTQYF. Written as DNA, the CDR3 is TGCGCCAGCAGCTTTGGGGGGGCAGATACGCAGTATTTT.

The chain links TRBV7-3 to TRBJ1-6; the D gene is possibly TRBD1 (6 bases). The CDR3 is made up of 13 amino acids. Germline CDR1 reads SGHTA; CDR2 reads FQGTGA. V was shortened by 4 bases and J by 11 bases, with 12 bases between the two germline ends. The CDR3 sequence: CASSSGDWAPLHF. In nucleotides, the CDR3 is TGTGCCAGCAGCTCAGGGGATTGGGCACCCCTCCACTTT.

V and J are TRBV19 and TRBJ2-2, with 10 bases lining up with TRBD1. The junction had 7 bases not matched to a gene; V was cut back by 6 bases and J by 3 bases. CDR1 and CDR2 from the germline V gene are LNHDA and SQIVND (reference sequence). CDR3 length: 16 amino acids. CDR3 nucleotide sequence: TGTGCCAGTAGAGCGAGGGGGACAGGGGACACCGGGGAGCTGTTTTTT. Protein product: CASRARGTGDTGELFF.

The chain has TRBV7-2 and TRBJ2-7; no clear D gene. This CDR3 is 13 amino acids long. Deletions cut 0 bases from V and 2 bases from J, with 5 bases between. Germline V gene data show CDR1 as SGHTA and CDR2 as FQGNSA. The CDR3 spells CASSLARTYEQYF. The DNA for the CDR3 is TGTGCCAGCAGCTTAGCGCGGACCTACGAGCAGTACTTC.

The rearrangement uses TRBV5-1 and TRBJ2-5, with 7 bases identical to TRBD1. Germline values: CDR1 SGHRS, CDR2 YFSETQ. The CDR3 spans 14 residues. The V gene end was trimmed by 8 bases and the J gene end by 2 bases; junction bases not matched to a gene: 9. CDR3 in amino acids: CASYRDSFQETQYF. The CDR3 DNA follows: TGCGCCAGTTACCGGGACAGCTTTCAAGAGACCCAGTACTTC. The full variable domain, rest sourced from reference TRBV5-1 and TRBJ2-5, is KAGVTQTPRYLIKTRGQQVTLSCSPISGHRSVSWYQQTPGQGLQFLFEYFSETQRNKGNFPGRFSGRQFSNSRSEMNVSTLELGDSALYLCASYRDSFQETQYFGPGTRLLVL.

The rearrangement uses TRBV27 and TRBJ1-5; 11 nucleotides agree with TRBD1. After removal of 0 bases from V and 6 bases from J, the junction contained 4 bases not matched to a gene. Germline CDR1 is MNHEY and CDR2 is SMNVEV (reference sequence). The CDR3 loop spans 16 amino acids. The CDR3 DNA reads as TGTGCCAGCAGTTTATCAGGACAGGGGGCGGGTCAGCCCCAGCATTTT. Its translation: CASSLSGQGAGQPQHF.

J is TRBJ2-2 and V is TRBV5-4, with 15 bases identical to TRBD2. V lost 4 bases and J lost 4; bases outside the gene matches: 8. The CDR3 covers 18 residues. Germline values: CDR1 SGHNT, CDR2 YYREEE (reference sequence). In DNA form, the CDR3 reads TGTGCCAGCAGCCGGACTAGCGGGGGGGCAAGGAGCACCGGGGAGCTGTTTTTT. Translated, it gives CASSRTSGGARSTGELFF.

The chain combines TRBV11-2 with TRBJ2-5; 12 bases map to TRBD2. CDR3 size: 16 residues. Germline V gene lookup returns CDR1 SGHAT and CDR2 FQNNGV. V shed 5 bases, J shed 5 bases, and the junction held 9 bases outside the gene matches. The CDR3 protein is CASSPTTSGGGETQYF. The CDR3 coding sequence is TGTGCCAGCAGCCCGACGACTAGCGGGGGTGGGGAGACCCAGTACTTC.

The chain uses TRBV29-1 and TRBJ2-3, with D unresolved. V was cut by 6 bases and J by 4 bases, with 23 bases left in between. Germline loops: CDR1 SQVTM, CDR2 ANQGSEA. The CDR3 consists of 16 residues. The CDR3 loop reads CSVRQPWVTRSDTQYF. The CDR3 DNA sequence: TGCAGCGTCCGCCAACCTTGGGTTACGAGGTCAGATACGCAGTATTTT.

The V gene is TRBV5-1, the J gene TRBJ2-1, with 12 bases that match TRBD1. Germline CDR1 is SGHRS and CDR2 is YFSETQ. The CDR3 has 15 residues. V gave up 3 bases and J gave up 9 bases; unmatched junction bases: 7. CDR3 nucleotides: TGCGCCAGCAGCTCCCCCGGGACAGGGGGCGGTGAGCAGTTCTTC. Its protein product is CASSSPGTGGGEQFF.

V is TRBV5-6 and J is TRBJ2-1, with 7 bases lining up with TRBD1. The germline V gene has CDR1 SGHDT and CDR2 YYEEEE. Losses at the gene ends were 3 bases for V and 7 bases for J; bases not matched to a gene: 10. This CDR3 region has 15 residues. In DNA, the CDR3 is TGTGCCAGCAGCTCTATCGGACAGGTCGGGAATGAGCAGTTCTTC. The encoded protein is CASSSIGQVGNEQFF.

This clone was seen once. The CDR3 DNA reads as TGTGCCGGACAGGGCTCCTATAATTCACCCCTCCACTTT. Protein sequence: CAGQGSYNSPLHF. V and J are TRBV2 and TRBJ1-6; 8 bases agree with TRBD1. This CDR3 has 13 amino acids. Trimming took 11 bases from V and 0 from J; bases not matched to a gene: 0. CDR1 SNHLY and CDR2 FYNNEI come from the germline V gene.

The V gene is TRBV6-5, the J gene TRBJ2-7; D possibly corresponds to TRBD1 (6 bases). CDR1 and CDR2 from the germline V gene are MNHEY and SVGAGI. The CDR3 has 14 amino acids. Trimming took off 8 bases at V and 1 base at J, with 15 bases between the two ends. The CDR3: CASRLGTLSYEQYF. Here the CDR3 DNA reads TGTGCCAGCCGCCTCGGGACACTATCCTACGAGCAGTACTTC.

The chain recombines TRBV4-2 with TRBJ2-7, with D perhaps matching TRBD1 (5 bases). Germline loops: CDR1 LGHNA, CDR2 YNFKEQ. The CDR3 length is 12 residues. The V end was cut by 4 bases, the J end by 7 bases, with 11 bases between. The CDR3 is CASSPQGLEQYF. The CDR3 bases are TGTGCCAGCAGCCCCCAGGGATTGGAGCAGTACTTC.

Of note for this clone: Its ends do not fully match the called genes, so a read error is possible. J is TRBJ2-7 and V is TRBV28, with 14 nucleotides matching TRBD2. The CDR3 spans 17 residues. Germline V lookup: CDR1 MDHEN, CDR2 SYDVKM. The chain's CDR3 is CASSLTPLPGLAGAPRF. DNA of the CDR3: TGTGCCAGCAGTTTAACCCCGCTCCCGGGACTAGCGGGGGCACCTCGATTC.

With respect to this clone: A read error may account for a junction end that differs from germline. The chain's CDR3 is CAWAEKDSGSSCF. The CDR3 region has the DNA TGTGCCTGGGCCGAGAAAGATTCAGGATCCTCGTGCTTC. V is TRBV30 and J is TRBJ2-7; D ambiguous. This CDR3 has 13 amino acids. The V gene's germline CDR1 is GTSNPN and CDR2 SVGIG (reference sequence).